A selection of T cell receptor beta chains follows, all from one sample in a study of cytomegalovirus exposure and HLA in healthy donors. Clones were read by immunoSEQ multiplex PCR, and TCRdb kept only the in-frame ones, dropping some. This sample carries around 130,000 clones, approximately 85% of them seen once, and the ten largest clones take more than 1.5%. Sequences were obtained from PBMCs. These receptors were taken from a boy aged 5-17 years in good health and CMV-seronegative. The CDR3 runs from the conserved cysteine through the conserved F or W. The D gene is left open where the match is weak. The listing skips clone size in some rows; elsewhere it reads once, few, many or a size class.

V gene: TRBV18
clone size: .
J gene: TRBJ2-4
D gene: .
CDR3 DNA: TGTGCCAGCTCACCACCGTTACAGGCGGTAGCCAAAAACATTCAGTACTTC
CDR3 protein: CASSPPLQAVAKNIQYF

V gene: TRBV10-3
clone size: .
J gene: TRBJ2-1
D gene: TRBD2
CDR3 DNA: TGTGCCATCAGACCCGGGACTAGCAATGAGCAGTTCTTC
CDR3 protein: CAIRPGTSNEQFF

V gene: TRBV7-9
clone size: .
J gene: TRBJ2-1
D gene: TRBD1
CDR3 DNA: TGTGCCAGCAGCCCTAGACAGGGACCGAGCAATGAGCAGTTCTTC
CDR3 protein: CASSPRQGPSNEQFF

V gene: TRBV5-6
clone size: .
J gene: TRBJ2-5
D gene: .
CDR3 DNA: TGTGCCAGCAGCTTAGCCCCCGGAGAGACCCAGTACTTC
CDR3 protein: CASSLAPGETQYF

V gene: TRBV5-1
clone size: .
J gene: TRBJ2-1
D gene: TRBD1
CDR3 DNA: TGCGCCAGCAGCTTGCCAAAATGGACAGGGGGAAACTCCTACAATGAGCAGTTCTTC
CDR3 protein: CASSLPKWTGGNSYNEQFF

V gene: TRBV6-5
clone size: few
J gene: TRBJ2-7
D gene: .
CDR3 DNA: TGTGCCAGCTTCGGCCAGGGGGAGCAGTACTTC
CDR3 protein: CASFGQGEQYF

V gene: TRBV6-1
clone size: .
J gene: TRBJ1-2
D gene: .
CDR3 DNA: TGTGCCAGCAGTGAACGGGGAGGGCTAAACTATGGCTACACCTTC
CDR3 protein: CASSERGGLNYGYTF

V gene: TRBV5-6
clone size: .
J gene: TRBJ2-5
D gene: TRBD2
CDR3 DNA: TGTGCCAGCAGCTCCTGGGGGAGGGTTCAAGAGACCCAGTACTTC
CDR3 protein: CASSSWGRVQETQYF

V gene: TRBV19
clone size: .
J gene: TRBJ1-1
D gene: TRBD1
CDR3 DNA: TGTGCCAGTACCCCCCGGACAGGGAGGTTACTTAGTAACACTGAAGCTTTCTTT
CDR3 protein: CASTPRTGRLLSNTEAFF

V gene: TRBV27
clone size: .
J gene: TRBJ1-5
D gene: .
CDR3 DNA: TGTGCCAGCAGTTTTGTCCGGGATCAGCCCCAGCATTTT
CDR3 protein: CASSFVRDQPQHF

V gene: TRBV29-1
clone size: .
J gene: TRBJ1-2
D gene: TRBD1
CDR3 DNA: TGCAGCGCACAGTCCCGGGACAGGGCGCCCTATGGCTACACCTTC
CDR3 protein: CSAQSRDRAPYGYTF

V gene: TRBV18
clone size: .
J gene: TRBJ2-7
D gene: .
CDR3 DNA: TGTGCCAGCTCACCGCCTAGCTTCATCGACGAGCAGTACTTC
CDR3 protein: CASSPPSFIDEQYF

V gene: TRBV28
clone size: .
J gene: TRBJ1-5
D gene: .
CDR3 DNA: TGTGCCAGCAGTCGGAGGGACTTAGGGGTTAGCAATCAGCCCCAGCATTTT
CDR3 protein: CASSRRDLGVSNQPQHF

V gene: TRBV18
clone size: .
J gene: TRBJ1-1
D gene: TRBD1
CDR3 DNA: TGTGCCAGCTCGCAGGTAACCGGGACAGGGGGCATGAACACTGAAGCTTTCTTT
CDR3 protein: CASSQVTGTGGMNTEAFF

V gene: TRBV6-4
clone size: once
J gene: TRBJ2-5
D gene: TRBD2
CDR3 DNA: TGTGCCAGCAGTGAAGTGGCGGGGGATTACGGGACCCAGTACTTC
CDR3 protein: CASSEVAGDYGTQYF

V gene: TRBV18
clone size: .
J gene: TRBJ2-1
D gene: TRBD1
CDR3 DNA: TGTGCCAGCTCACGCGGACAGGGGCATGAGCAGTTCTTC
CDR3 protein: CASSRGQGHEQFF

V gene: TRBV5-4
clone size: few
J gene: TRBJ1-2
D gene: .
CDR3 DNA: TGTGCCAGCAGCTTGGGGGCCGGGGGATTGGCTGGCTACACCTTC
CDR3 protein: CASSLGAGGLAGYTF

V gene: TRBV15
clone size: once
J gene: TRBJ2-7
D gene: TRBD2
CDR3 DNA: TGTGCCACCAGCAGGGGACTAGCGGGAGTAGGGTCCTACGAGCAGTACTTC
CDR3 protein: CATSRGLAGVGSYEQYF

V gene: TRBV10-3
clone size: .
J gene: TRBJ2-7
D gene: .
CDR3 DNA: TGTGCCATCAGTGAGTCGTGGACTGAAGTCTACGAGCAGTACTTC
CDR3 protein: CAISESWTEVYEQYF

V gene: TRBV10-3
clone size: .
J gene: TRBJ1-2
D gene: TRBD1
CDR3 DNA: TGTGCCATCAGTGACCGCCGGGACAGGGTTTATGGCTACACCTTC
CDR3 protein: CAISDRRDRVYGYTF

V gene: TRBV21-1
clone size: .
J gene: TRBJ2-7
D gene: .
CDR3 DNA: TGTGCCAGCAGCAAAAAGGACAGGGGGGCGTACGAGCAGTACTTC
CDR3 protein: CASSKKDRGAYEQYF

V gene: TRBV7-3
clone size: .
J gene: TRBJ2-1
D gene: .
CDR3 DNA: TGTGCCAGCAGCTCCTCGGGAGCTTGGAACAATGAGCAGTTCTTC
CDR3 protein: CASSSSGAWNNEQFF

V gene: TRBV10-1
clone size: .
J gene: TRBJ1-2
D gene: .
CDR3 DNA: TGCGCCAGCAGTGAAGCTGGTAACTATGGCTACACCTTC
CDR3 protein: CASSEAGNYGYTF

V gene: TRBV29-1
clone size: .
J gene: TRBJ2-7
D gene: .
CDR3 DNA: TGCAGCGTTGCGAGGGTGGGTCCCTACGAGCAGTACTTC
CDR3 protein: CSVARVGPYEQYF

V gene: TRBV7-2
clone size: once
J gene: TRBJ1-4
D gene: .
CDR3 DNA: TGTGCCAGCAGCTTAGTGGCCACAACTAATGAAAAACTGTTTTTT
CDR3 protein: CASSLVATTNEKLFF

V gene: TRBV7-9
clone size: .
J gene: TRBJ1-3
D gene: .
CDR3 DNA: TGTGCCAGCAGCCTACAGGGTTTGGGAAACACCATATATTTT
CDR3 protein: CASSLQGLGNTIYF

V gene: TRBV7-6
clone size: .
J gene: TRBJ2-3
D gene: .
CDR3 DNA: TGTGCCAGCAGCCCACCGGAGGGGGATACGCAGTATTTT
CDR3 protein: CASSPPEGDTQYF

V gene: TRBV7-9
clone size: .
J gene: TRBJ2-1
D gene: .
CDR3 DNA: TGTGCCAGCAGCTCCCAGGTGTTCAATGAGCAGTTCTTC
CDR3 protein: CASSSQVFNEQFF

V gene: TRBV4-1
clone size: few
J gene: TRBJ2-3
D gene: TRBD2
CDR3 DNA: TGCGCCAGCAGCCAAGATTGGCCAGCGGGGGGCACAGATACGCAGTATTTT
CDR3 protein: CASSQDWPAGGTDTQYF

V gene: TRBV6-1
clone size: few
J gene: TRBJ1-2
D gene: TRBD1
CDR3 DNA: TGTGCCAGCAGTGGCCTTGACAGGGACCTAAACTATGGCTACACCTTC
CDR3 protein: CASSGLDRDLNYGYTF

V gene: TRBV10-3
clone size: .
J gene: TRBJ2-5
D gene: TRBD2
CDR3 DNA: TGTGCCATCAGTGAGGTAACGGGAGGGCTTTCAGAGACCCAGTACTTC
CDR3 protein: CAISEVTGGLSETQYF

V gene: TRBV2
clone size: .
J gene: TRBJ1-2
D gene: TRBD1
CDR3 DNA: TGTGCCAGCAGTGAGTTACAGGGGGCTGGTGGCTACACCTTC
CDR3 protein: CASSELQGAGGYTF

V gene: TRBV14
clone size: .
J gene: TRBJ2-3
D gene: .
CDR3 DNA: TGTGCCAGCAGCCAAGTATCCTGGTCGGTCACAGATACGCAGTATTTT
CDR3 protein: CASSQVSWSVTDTQYF

V gene: TRBV4-2
clone size: .
J gene: TRBJ2-7
D gene: TRBD1
CDR3 DNA: TGTGCCAGCAGCGTTGGGACAGGAATCTACGAGCAGTACTTC
CDR3 protein: CASSVGTGIYEQYF

V gene: TRBV6-1
clone size: .
J gene: TRBJ1-2
D gene: .
CDR3 DNA: TGTGCCAGCAGTAAAACACAAAACTATGGCTACACCTTC
CDR3 protein: CASSKTQNYGYTF

V gene: TRBV15
clone size: .
J gene: TRBJ2-7
D gene: TRBD1
CDR3 DNA: TGTGCCACCAGCGGAGACAGGGTGCACGAGCAGTACTTC
CDR3 protein: CATSGDRVHEQYF

V gene: TRBV7-9
clone size: .
J gene: TRBJ1-5
D gene: .
CDR3 DNA: TGTGCCAGCAGCTTAGGACAGGTGGGTCAGCCCCAGCATTTT
CDR3 protein: CASSLGQVGQPQHF

V gene: TRBV27
clone size: .
J gene: TRBJ2-3
D gene: TRBD1
CDR3 DNA: TGTGCCAGCAGACCCTACGGACAGGGGACAGATACGCAGTATTTT
CDR3 protein: CASRPYGQGTDTQYF

V gene: TRBV7-9
clone size: .
J gene: TRBJ1-2
D gene: .
CDR3 DNA: TGTGCCAGCAGCTTAGCGGACAGTCCCTATGGCTACACCTTC
CDR3 protein: CASSLADSPYGYTF

V gene: TRBV6-4
clone size: once
J gene: TRBJ2-2
D gene: .
CDR3 DNA: TGTGCCAGCAGTAGAGACGACACCACTGGGGGGGAGCTGTTTTTT
CDR3 protein: CASSRDDTTGGELFF

V gene: TRBV6-1
clone size: .
J gene: TRBJ1-1
D gene: .
CDR3 DNA: TGTGCCAGCAGTGTCGGAGATATGAACACTGAAGCTTTCTTT
CDR3 protein: CASSVGDMNTEAFF

V gene: TRBV5-1
clone size: .
J gene: TRBJ1-1
D gene: TRBD1
CDR3 DNA: TGCGCCAGCAGCGTCGAAACAGGGGTTGGGACTGAAGCTTTCTTT
CDR3 protein: CASSVETGVGTEAFF

V gene: TRBV5-4
clone size: .
J gene: TRBJ2-5
D gene: .
CDR3 DNA: TGTGCCAGCAAAGGTACAGAATTTCAAGAGACCCAGTACTTC
CDR3 protein: CASKGTEFQETQYF

V gene: TRBV5-5
clone size: .
J gene: TRBJ1-5
D gene: .
CDR3 DNA: TGTGCCAGCAGCGATACCTCAGGGGCGTATAGCAATCAGCCCCAGCATTTT
CDR3 protein: CASSDTSGAYSNQPQHF

V gene: TRBV13
clone size: .
J gene: TRBJ2-7
D gene: TRBD1
CDR3 DNA: TGTGCCAGCAGCTTAGAGGAGGACAGGGGGCTTCACTCCTACGAGCAGTACTTC
CDR3 protein: CASSLEEDRGLHSYEQYF

V gene: TRBV15
clone size: .
J gene: TRBJ2-5
D gene: TRBD2
CDR3 DNA: TGTGCCACCAGCAGAGGTACTAGACTAGCGGGAGCCGGAGAGACCCAGTACTTC
CDR3 protein: CATSRGTRLAGAGETQYF